This T cell receptor beta chain stems from a study of T cell responses to AZD1222 COVID-19 vaccine. Findings of the study overall: Spike-spanning, vaccine-associated CD4 TCRs were dominant at 160-218 and 743-854. Baseline seropositivity occurred in only 5 or 6 AZD1222 recipients. Clonal diversity was possibly underestimated; the donors were predominantly white British and more often female. Nearly half of spike-specific TCRs reportedly target unmutated variant regions.

With respect to this clone: Its antigen is unknown.

Germline V gene lookup returns CDR1 SGHAT and CDR2 FQNNGV. The CDR3 spans 17 residues. V lost 1 base to trimming and J lost 0 bases; unmatched junction nucleotides: 7. Sequencing was performed with immunoSEQ multiplex PCR; in TCRdb, only in-frame clones are kept and a portion is missing. This sample has 120,000 or so clones, with roughly 91% found just once. Source: peripheral blood, taken on day 0 of AZD1222 vaccination. J is TRBJ2-3 and V is TRBV11-2, with 7 bases fitting TRBD2. The clonotype was recovered from an adult in good health. The CDR3 sequence is CASSLAGLAVSTDTQYF. Here the CDR3 DNA reads TGTGCCAGCAGCTTAGCCGGGCTAGCGGTTAGCACAGATACGCAGTATTTT.